This T cell receptor (beta chain) is from a study of patients and donors after allogeneic stem cell transplantation. TCRdb redid the calling of the RT-PCR reads with MiXCR, one entry per CDR3 protein. In the table there are 800,000 to 1,000,000 distinct CDR3 sequences, roughly 18% of which are singletons. Deletions cut 5 bases from V and 5 bases from J, with 7 bases between. The CDR3 totals 11 residues. Looked up from germline, CDR1 is SGHDT and CDR2 is YYEEEE. This clonotype was counted ten times or more. The clonotype was recovered from a human donor who was either an allogeneic HSCT recipient or a stem cell or donor lymphocyte infusion donor (not recorded which). It is not recorded whose cells these are; they may come from a transplant donor. What was sequenced was blood, either unsorted or a sorted T cell fraction (not recorded which). The chain joins TRBV5-6 to TRBJ1-2, with no clear D. CDR3 bases: TGTGCCAGCAGTGTTTCATATGGCTACACCTTC. Translation gives CASSVSYGYTF.